A selection of T cell receptor beta chains follows, all from one sample in a study of blood T cell repertoires in COVID-19. This table comes from immunoSEQ multiplex PCR, and its TCRdb copy is limited to in-frame clones, with some not included. The repertoire holds just over 300,000 clones, roughly 89% seen once, with roughly 1.9% in the top ten. Sequencing was performed on peripheral blood. The receptor set was obtained from a woman under 40 with COVID-19, enrolled during active disease. Each CDR3 is given with its conserved first and last residue. A D gene is named only where the DNA matches it firmly. A row's size may be missing; if present it is once, few, many or a size class.

CDR3 protein,CDR3 DNA,clone size,V gene,D gene,CDR3 length,J gene
CASSLGTVNSPLHF,TGTGCCAGCAGTCTCGGGACAGTCAATTCACCCCTCCACTTT,.,TRBV27,TRBD1,14,TRBJ1-6
CASSPSRTYNEQFF,TGTGCCAGCAGCCCCTCCAGGACCTACAATGAGCAGTTCTTC,.,TRBV3-1/TRBV3-2,.,14,TRBJ2-1
CASSLLAAGELFF,TGTGCCAGCAGCCTTCTAGCGGCCGGGGAGCTGTTTTTT,.,TRBV12-3/TRBV12-4,TRBD2,13,TRBJ2-2
CASSVTGKSPLHF,TGTGCCAGCAGCGTTACAGGGAAGTCACCCCTCCACTTT,.,TRBV5-8,.,13,TRBJ1-6
CASSAAGTGVDEQYF,TGTGCCAGCAGCGCCGCCGGGACAGGAGTCGACGAGCAGTACTTC,.,TRBV7-9,TRBD1,15,TRBJ2-7
CASSPGQLRGKLFF,TGTGCCAGCAGTCCCGGACAGTTACGGGGAAAACTGTTTTTT,few,TRBV28,.,14,TRBJ1-4
CASSVGRSGTEAFF,TGTGCCAGCAGCGTAGGCAGATCGGGCACTGAAGCTTTCTTT,few,TRBV9,.,14,TRBJ1-1
CASSLGRGPASTDTQYF,TGTGCCAGCAGCTTAGGGAGGGGCCCCGCTAGCACAGATACGCAGTATTTT,.,TRBV7-9,.,17,TRBJ2-3
CASSLGTPAGNTIYF,TGTGCCAGCAGCTTAGGGACTCCCGCTGGAAACACCATATATTTT,.,TRBV7-7,.,15,TRBJ1-3
CASSVQGTGPNRQPQHF,TGTGCCAGCAGTGTACAGGGGACGGGGCCCAATCGTCAGCCCCAGCATTTT,.,TRBV6-4,TRBD1,17,TRBJ1-5
CATSESNQPQHF,TGTGCCACCAGTGAGTCGAATCAGCCCCAGCATTTT,.,TRBV24-1,.,12,TRBJ1-5
CASADTRGVYNEQFF,TGTGCCAGCGCGGACACCCGCGGAGTATACAATGAGCAGTTCTTC,.,TRBV2,.,15,TRBJ2-1
CASSITGGGTEAFF,TGTGCCAGTAGTATTACAGGGGGCGGGACTGAAGCTTTCTTT,.,TRBV19,TRBD1,14,TRBJ1-1
CASSFHDRFEAFF,TGTGCCAGCAGCTTCCACGACAGGTTTGAAGCTTTCTTT,once,TRBV5-4,.,13,TRBJ1-1
CASSVTGADSPLHF,TGCGCCAGCAGCGTGACAGGGGCGGATTCACCCCTCCACTTT,.,TRBV5-1,TRBD1,14,TRBJ1-6
CASSDNGRGQETQYF,TGCGCCAGCAGCGATAATGGACGGGGACAAGAGACCCAGTACTTC,.,TRBV5-1,.,15,TRBJ2-5
CASRWRRWAEAFF,TGTGCCAGCAGGTGGAGGAGGTGGGCTGAAGCTTTCTTT,.,TRBV2,.,13,TRBJ1-1
CASSEIGRTPRTDTQYF,TGTGCCAGCAGTGAAATCGGGAGAACACCGCGCACAGATACGCAGTATTTT,.,TRBV2,.,17,TRBJ2-3
CASSPGTANSPLHF,TGTGCCAGCAGCCCAGGGACAGCGAATTCACCCCTCCACTTT,once,TRBV7-3,TRBD1,14,TRBJ1-6
CASSLFSDTEAFF,TGTGCCAGCAGCTTATTTTCGGACACTGAAGCTTTCTTT,.,TRBV11-2,.,13,TRBJ1-1
CASSLGARPNPYEQYF,TGTGCCAGCAGCTTAGGCGCTAGACCCAATCCCTACGAGCAGTACTTC,.,TRBV7-9,.,16,TRBJ2-7
CASEDRTGELFF,TGTGCCAGCGAGGACAGGACCGGGGAGCTGTTTTTT,many,TRBV19,TRBD1,12,TRBJ2-2
CASGLGTANTEAFF,TGTGCTAGTGGTTTGGGGACAGCGAACACTGAAGCTTTCTTT,.,TRBV12-5,.,14,TRBJ1-1
CASGTGSSELFF,TGTGCCAGTGGGACAGGGTCGTCGGAACTGTTTTTT,.,TRBV19,TRBD1,12,TRBJ1-4
CASSLDRGFSGSPLHF,TGTGCCAGCAGCTTGGACAGGGGGTTCTCTGGTTCACCCCTCCACTTT,.,TRBV7-9,TRBD1,16,TRBJ1-6
CASMPGSNYGYTF,TGTGCCAGCATGCCAGGGTCTAACTATGGCTACACCTTC,.,TRBV6-5,.,13,TRBJ1-2
CASGLARTELNYGYTF,TGTGCTAGTGGTTTGGCCCGGACAGAATTAAACTATGGCTACACCTTC,.,TRBV12-5,.,16,TRBJ1-2
CASSEGQGNEKLFF,TGTGCCAGCAGCGAGGGACAGGGAAATGAAAAACTGTTTTTT,.,TRBV7-9,TRBD1,14,TRBJ1-4
CASSLLWQENTEAFF,TGTGCCAGCAGTTTACTCTGGCAGGAGAACACTGAAGCTTTCTTT,.,TRBV28,.,15,TRBJ1-1
CASSVGLAGGPDTGELFF,TGTGCCAGCAGCGTTGGACTAGCGGGGGGGCCCGACACCGGGGAGCTGTTTTTT,many,TRBV2,TRBD2,18,TRBJ2-2
CASSPRGGVDNQPQHF,TGTGCCAGCAGCCCCCGGGGGGGGGTGGACAATCAGCCCCAGCATTTT,few,TRBV3-1/TRBV3-2,.,16,TRBJ1-5
CASSGAGRQETQYF,TGTGCCAGCAGTGGGGCGGGGCGCCAAGAGACCCAGTACTTC,.,TRBV2,.,14,TRBJ2-5
CASSRGTDTQYF,TGTGCCAGCAGCCGAGGCACAGATACGCAGTATTTT,.,TRBV3-1/TRBV3-2,.,12,TRBJ2-3
CASSPDRVGNTIYF,TGTGCCAGCAGCCCAGACAGGGTTGGAAACACCATATATTTT,few,TRBV11-2,TRBD1,14,TRBJ1-3
CASSLGGTGGGNTIYF,TGTGCCAGCAGCTTAGGCGGGACCGGGGGTGGAAACACCATATATTTT,.,TRBV7-2,.,16,TRBJ1-3
CASSKTGDNSPLHF,TGTGCCAGCAGCAAAACAGGTGATAATTCACCCCTCCACTTT,.,TRBV4-2,.,14,TRBJ1-6
CARRGGGTEAFF,TGCGCGAGAAGGGGAGGGGGGACTGAAGCTTTCTTT,many,TRBV10-1,.,12,TRBJ1-1
CASRGQGALNTEAFF,TGTGCCAGCAGGGGACAGGGGGCGTTGAACACTGAAGCTTTCTTT,.,TRBV7-9,TRBD1,15,TRBJ1-1
CASSLVTGEDTGELFF,TGCGCCAGCAGCTTGGTGACAGGGGAAGACACCGGGGAGCTGTTTTTT,.,TRBV5-1,TRBD1,16,TRBJ2-2